This T cell receptor beta chain comes out of a study of cytomegalovirus exposure and HLA in healthy donors. 13 Jbeta primers and 60 Vbeta primers were used for the PCR. Sequenced by immunoSEQ multiplex PCR; TCRdb stores in-frame clones only, minus some. The table counts 55,000 to 80,000 clones; more than 2.5% lies in the top ten. The TCR sequence derives from a man aged 40-50 years in good health and CMV-seronegative. The specimen sequenced was PBMCs.

The DNA for the CDR3 is TGTGCCAGCTCAGGAACGGACAGGGGTGGAAACATTCAGTACTTC. Amino acids: CASSGTDRGGNIQYF. The chain couples TRBV18 to TRBJ2-4, with 9 nucleotides matching TRBD1. After removal of 5 bases from V and 6 bases from J, the junction contained 8 bases not matched to a gene. The CDR3 covers 15 residues. Germline assignment: CDR1 KGHSH and CDR2 LQKENI.